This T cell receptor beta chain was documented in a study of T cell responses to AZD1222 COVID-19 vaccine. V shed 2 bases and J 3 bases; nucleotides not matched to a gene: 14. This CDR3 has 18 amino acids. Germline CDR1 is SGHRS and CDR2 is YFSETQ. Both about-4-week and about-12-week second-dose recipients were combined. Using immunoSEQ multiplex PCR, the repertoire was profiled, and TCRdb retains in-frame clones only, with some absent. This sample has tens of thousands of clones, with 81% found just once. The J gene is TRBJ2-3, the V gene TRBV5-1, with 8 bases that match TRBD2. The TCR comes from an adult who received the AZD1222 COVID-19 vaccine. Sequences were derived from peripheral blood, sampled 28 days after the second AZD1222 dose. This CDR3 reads CASSFDPLAGGITDTQYF. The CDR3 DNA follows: TGCGCCAGCAGCTTCGACCCACTGGCGGGAGGAATAACAGATACGCAGTATTTT.